These T cell receptor beta chains were read from a single sample in a study of blood T cell repertoires in COVID-19. The repertoire was sequenced with immunoSEQ multiplex PCR; TCRdb's copy has only in-frame clones and lacks some. The data contain approximately 280,000 clones, roughly 83% of them singletons. The sample comprised peripheral blood. The receptors were sampled from a human donor with COVID-19, enrolled during active disease. The donor label of this sample is uncertain. CDR3s include the opening cysteine and the closing phenylalanine or tryptophan. D genes are given only for firm matches. Some rows mark clone size as missing; the rest say once, few, many or name a class of expanded clone.

D gene: -; J gene: TRBJ2-7; clone size: -; V gene: TRBV30; CDR3 DNA: TGTGCCTGGGAGAGGACACCATCCTACGAGCAGTACTTC; CDR3 protein: CAWERTPSYEQYF
D gene: -; J gene: TRBJ2-7; clone size: few; V gene: TRBV7-3; CDR3 DNA: TGTGCCAGCAGCTTAAACGAACGGGGCGAGCAGTACTTC; CDR3 protein: CASSLNERGEQYF
D gene: TRBD1; J gene: TRBJ2-7; clone size: -; V gene: TRBV5-4; CDR3 DNA: TGTGCCAGCAGCCAAAACTCCGGGACAGGGGGCCTAGAGCAGTACTTC; CDR3 protein: CASSQNSGTGGLEQYF
D gene: -; J gene: TRBJ1-1; clone size: -; V gene: TRBV10-3; CDR3 DNA: TGTGCCGCACAAGGGACATACACTGAAGCTTTCTTT; CDR3 protein: CAAQGTYTEAFF
D gene: -; J gene: TRBJ2-2; clone size: -; V gene: TRBV24-1; CDR3 DNA: TGTGCCACCAGGCTAGCTGGAGGGGAGCTGTTTTTT; CDR3 protein: CATRLAGGELFF
D gene: TRBD1; J gene: TRBJ1-4; clone size: -; V gene: TRBV9; CDR3 DNA: TGTGCCAGCAGCGTCCTATCGGGAGGGACAGCGGTAGAAAAACTGTTTTTT; CDR3 protein: CASSVLSGGTAVEKLFF
D gene: -; J gene: TRBJ1-1; clone size: -; V gene: TRBV2; CDR3 DNA: TGTGCCAGCAGCCCCGAGAGGGACACGATGAACACTGAAGCTTTCTTT; CDR3 protein: CASSPERDTMNTEAFF
D gene: TRBD1; J gene: TRBJ2-7; clone size: -; V gene: TRBV6-1; CDR3 DNA: TGTGCCAGCAGTGAATTGGGACAGCCTACCTACGAGCAGTACTTC; CDR3 protein: CASSELGQPTYEQYF
D gene: -; J gene: TRBJ2-7; clone size: -; V gene: TRBV24-1; CDR3 DNA: TGTGCCACCAGTGATTTGCAGGGGGAGCAGTACTTC; CDR3 protein: CATSDLQGEQYF
D gene: TRBD1; J gene: TRBJ2-2; clone size: -; V gene: TRBV11-2; CDR3 DNA: TGTGCCAGCAGCTCGCTACAGGGGTACGGGGAGCTGTTTTTT; CDR3 protein: CASSSLQGYGELFF
D gene: TRBD2; J gene: TRBJ2-7; clone size: -; V gene: TRBV7-9; CDR3 DNA: TGTGCCAGCAGCTCGGGGGGAGGGTACGAGCAGTACTTC; CDR3 protein: CASSSGGGYEQYF
D gene: -; J gene: TRBJ1-6; clone size: -; V gene: TRBV5-1; CDR3 DNA: TGCGCCAGCAGCGCAAGGGAGACTGGTTCACCCCTCCACTTT; CDR3 protein: CASSARETGSPLHF
D gene: TRBD2; J gene: TRBJ2-1; clone size: -; V gene: TRBV28; CDR3 DNA: TGTGCCAGCAGTTTTGGAGCGGGAGGGGTCTACAATGAGCAGTTCTTC; CDR3 protein: CASSFGAGGVYNEQFF
D gene: -; J gene: TRBJ1-2; clone size: -; V gene: TRBV14; CDR3 DNA: TGTGCCAGCAGCCAAGGGGCCTATGGCTACACCTTC; CDR3 protein: CASSQGAYGYTF
D gene: TRBD1; J gene: TRBJ1-1; clone size: once; V gene: TRBV19; CDR3 DNA: TGTGCCAGTAATCAGGGGGGCAACACTGAAGCTTTCTTT; CDR3 protein: CASNQGGNTEAFF
D gene: -; J gene: TRBJ1-1; clone size: -; V gene: TRBV24-1; CDR3 DNA: TGTGCCACCAGTGATATGCGCGGGACTGAAGCTTTCTTT; CDR3 protein: CATSDMRGTEAFF
D gene: TRBD1; J gene: TRBJ1-2; clone size: -; V gene: TRBV25-1; CDR3 DNA: TGTGCCAGCAGTGAGAGCCAGGGGGCGTCCTATGGCTACACCTTC; CDR3 protein: CASSESQGASYGYTF
D gene: TRBD2; J gene: TRBJ2-3; clone size: -; V gene: TRBV5-1; CDR3 DNA: TGCGCCAGCAGCTTTACTAGCGGGAGTCGCACAGATACGCAGTATTTT; CDR3 protein: CASSFTSGSRTDTQYF
D gene: TRBD2; J gene: TRBJ2-5; clone size: -; V gene: TRBV11-2; CDR3 DNA: TGTGCCAGCAGCTTAGGCCGGCGAGTAGCGGGAGAGGAGACCCAGTACTTC; CDR3 protein: CASSLGRRVAGEETQYF
D gene: TRBD2; J gene: TRBJ2-2; clone size: -; V gene: TRBV28; CDR3 DNA: TGTGCCAGCAGTCCCATTAGCGGGAGCGACAGGGAGCTGTTTTTT; CDR3 protein: CASSPISGSDRELFF
D gene: TRBD2; J gene: TRBJ2-2; clone size: few; V gene: TRBV28; CDR3 DNA: TGTGCCAGCAGTTCCCCGGGGGGTAGGGGCACCGGGGAGCTGTTTTTT; CDR3 protein: CASSSPGGRGTGELFF
D gene: TRBD1; J gene: TRBJ2-7; clone size: -; V gene: TRBV5-6; CDR3 DNA: TGTGCCAGCAGCTGGGGGACAGGGAGTGAGGAGCAGTACTTC; CDR3 protein: CASSWGTGSEEQYF
D gene: -; J gene: TRBJ2-7; clone size: -; V gene: TRBV7-3; CDR3 DNA: TGTGCCAGCAGCTTATCCGCGTCCTACGAGCAGTACTTC; CDR3 protein: CASSLSASYEQYF
D gene: -; J gene: TRBJ2-7; clone size: -; V gene: TRBV19; CDR3 DNA: TGTGCCAGTAGTAAAACAGGGCTCTCCTACGAGCAGTACTTC; CDR3 protein: CASSKTGLSYEQYF
D gene: TRBD1; J gene: TRBJ2-2; clone size: -; V gene: TRBV7-9; CDR3 DNA: TGTGCCAGCGCCGAAGGGGGCGATACCGGGGAGCTGTTTTTT; CDR3 protein: CASAEGGDTGELFF
D gene: -; J gene: TRBJ1-1; clone size: -; V gene: TRBV12-3/TRBV12-4; CDR3 DNA: TGTGCCTCACGGTACGGGGCTGAAGCTTTCTTT; CDR3 protein: CASRYGAEAFF
D gene: TRBD1; J gene: TRBJ1-4; clone size: -; V gene: TRBV3-1/TRBV3-2; CDR3 DNA: TGTGCCAGCAGCAGACAGGGACCTAATGAAAAACTGTTTTTT; CDR3 protein: CASSRQGPNEKLFF
D gene: -; J gene: TRBJ1-1; clone size: -; V gene: TRBV7-2; CDR3 DNA: TGTGCCAGCAGCTTAGCTAATCGGGGGAACACTGAAGCTTTCTTT; CDR3 protein: CASSLANRGNTEAFF
D gene: -; J gene: TRBJ2-5; clone size: once; V gene: TRBV5-4; CDR3 DNA: TGTGCCAGCAGCCGGACTATCGAACAAGAGACCCAGTACTTC; CDR3 protein: CASSRTIEQETQYF
D gene: TRBD1; J gene: TRBJ1-1; clone size: -; V gene: TRBV19; CDR3 DNA: TGTGCCAGTAGTCCGTACAGGGGGCTCGCTGAAGCTTTCTTT; CDR3 protein: CASSPYRGLAEAFF
D gene: -; J gene: TRBJ1-1; clone size: once; V gene: TRBV5-1; CDR3 DNA: TGCGCCAGCAGCTTCGGCCCCGGGTCTACTGAAGCTTTCTTT; CDR3 protein: CASSFGPGSTEAFF
D gene: -; J gene: TRBJ1-2; clone size: -; V gene: TRBV5-6; CDR3 DNA: TGTGCCAGCAGGGCGGATTTTAACTATGGCTACACCTTC; CDR3 protein: CASRADFNYGYTF
D gene: TRBD2; J gene: TRBJ2-5; clone size: -; V gene: TRBV3-1/TRBV3-2; CDR3 DNA: TGTGCCAGCAGCCACCTAGGCGGGAGTGGGGGGGAGACCCAGTACTTC; CDR3 protein: CASSHLGGSGGETQYF
D gene: -; J gene: TRBJ2-7; clone size: few; V gene: TRBV1; CDR3 DNA: TGCACCAGCAGCCACGGGACTTTCCCCTACGAGCAGTACTTC; CDR3 protein: CTSSHGTFPYEQYF
D gene: TRBD2; J gene: TRBJ2-7; clone size: few; V gene: TRBV28; CDR3 DNA: TGTGCCAGCAGTTTAGGGGCGGGAGGGACCTACGAGCAGTACTTC; CDR3 protein: CASSLGAGGTYEQYF
D gene: TRBD1; J gene: TRBJ1-5; clone size: once; V gene: TRBV28; CDR3 DNA: TGTGCCAGTCTAGCTTCGAAGGGGGCTAGCAATCAGCCCCAGCATTTT; CDR3 protein: CASLASKGASNQPQHF
D gene: -; J gene: TRBJ1-5; clone size: few; V gene: TRBV28; CDR3 DNA: TGTGCCAGCAGTTTAGGAGTGACAGAGAATCAGCCCCAGCATTTT; CDR3 protein: CASSLGVTENQPQHF
D gene: TRBD1; J gene: TRBJ1-4; clone size: few; V gene: TRBV10-3; CDR3 DNA: TGTGCCATCAGTGAACGACAGGGACAGCCTTCTAATGAAAAACTGTTTTTT; CDR3 protein: CAISERQGQPSNEKLFF
D gene: TRBD2; J gene: TRBJ2-7; clone size: -; V gene: TRBV18; CDR3 DNA: TGTGCCAGCTCAACTAGCGGGAGGGTCTACGAGCAGTACTTC; CDR3 protein: CASSTSGRVYEQYF
D gene: TRBD1; J gene: TRBJ2-2; clone size: -; V gene: TRBV27; CDR3 DNA: TGTGCCAGCAGTTTATTTGGACAGGGGTACACCGGGGAGCTGTTTTTT; CDR3 protein: CASSLFGQGYTGELFF
D gene: TRBD1; J gene: TRBJ2-1; clone size: -; V gene: TRBV30; CDR3 DNA: TGTGCCTGGGAGGGGGACAGGGGGTCCGGTGAGCAGTTCTTC; CDR3 protein: CAWEGDRGSGEQFF
D gene: -; J gene: TRBJ1-5; clone size: -; V gene: TRBV15; CDR3 DNA: TGTGCCACCAGCAGAGGGCGACAACGCAATCAGCCCCAGCATTTT; CDR3 protein: CATSRGRQRNQPQHF
D gene: TRBD2; J gene: TRBJ2-5; clone size: -; V gene: TRBV5-8; CDR3 DNA: TGTGCCAGCAGCTTGGGACTAGCGGGACAAGAGACCCAGTACTTC; CDR3 protein: CASSLGLAGQETQYF
D gene: -; J gene: TRBJ1-2; clone size: once; V gene: TRBV30; CDR3 DNA: TGTGCCTGGGGGCAGGGTGGAGGCTACACCTTC; CDR3 protein: CAWGQGGGYTF
D gene: TRBD2; J gene: TRBJ2-1; clone size: -; V gene: TRBV19; CDR3 DNA: TGTGCCAGTAGTATAGGCCTAGCGGGAGGGCTTGAGCAGTTCTTC; CDR3 protein: CASSIGLAGGLEQFF
D gene: -; J gene: TRBJ2-7; clone size: -; V gene: TRBV15; CDR3 DNA: TGTGCCACCAGCAGAGGGGCTGATTCCTACGAGCAGTACTTC; CDR3 protein: CATSRGADSYEQYF
D gene: -; J gene: TRBJ1-2; clone size: -; V gene: TRBV6-5; CDR3 DNA: TGTGCCAGCACCCCTTGGGGGGACTATGGCTACACCTTC; CDR3 protein: CASTPWGDYGYTF
D gene: -; J gene: TRBJ1-1; clone size: -; V gene: TRBV7-9; CDR3 DNA: TGTGCCAGCAGTCGAATCGTCGGGAGAAACACTGAAGCTTTCTTT; CDR3 protein: CASSRIVGRNTEAFF
D gene: -; J gene: TRBJ1-1; clone size: -; V gene: TRBV5-5; CDR3 DNA: TGTGCCAGCACCCCGCTACAGTTCCCTGAAGCTTTCTTT; CDR3 protein: CASTPLQFPEAFF
D gene: TRBD1; J gene: TRBJ1-1; clone size: few; V gene: TRBV29-1; CDR3 DNA: TGCAGCGGCCATACGGGACAGGGACTGTTGGGTAATGAAGCTTTCTTT; CDR3 protein: CSGHTGQGLLGNEAFF
D gene: -; J gene: TRBJ2-6; clone size: -; V gene: TRBV5-1; CDR3 DNA: TGCGCCAGCAGCTCACAGGGCTTGGGGGCCAACGTCCTGACTTTC; CDR3 protein: CASSSQGLGANVLTF
D gene: -; J gene: TRBJ2-2; clone size: -; V gene: TRBV7-3; CDR3 DNA: TGTGCCAGCAGCTTATATGCGGGGCAGAACACCGGGGAGCTGTTTTTT; CDR3 protein: CASSLYAGQNTGELFF
D gene: TRBD2; J gene: TRBJ2-7; clone size: -; V gene: TRBV6-5; CDR3 DNA: TGTGCCAGCAATCGACTAGCGGGAGTCGGCGAGCAGTACTTC; CDR3 protein: CASNRLAGVGEQYF
D gene: -; J gene: TRBJ1-1; clone size: -; V gene: TRBV14; CDR3 DNA: TGTGCCAGCAGCCTTCTAAAGGGGACTGAAGCTTTCTTT; CDR3 protein: CASSLLKGTEAFF
D gene: TRBD1; J gene: TRBJ1-2; clone size: -; V gene: TRBV5-4; CDR3 DNA: TGTGCCAGCAGCTGGACAGGGGGTAACGGCTACACCTTC; CDR3 protein: CASSWTGGNGYTF
D gene: TRBD2; J gene: TRBJ2-7; clone size: -; V gene: TRBV7-8; CDR3 DNA: TGTGCCAGCAGCCCCAGCGGGATCCCCTACGAGCAGTACTTC; CDR3 protein: CASSPSGIPYEQYF
D gene: -; J gene: TRBJ2-1; clone size: -; V gene: TRBV7-6; CDR3 DNA: TGTGCCAGCAGCTGGGCAGAGGACTCAACCTACAATGAGCAGTTCTTC; CDR3 protein: CASSWAEDSTYNEQFF
D gene: TRBD1; J gene: TRBJ2-5; clone size: -; V gene: TRBV27; CDR3 DNA: TGTGCCAGCGGTGGACAGGGGCCGAAGACCCAGTACTTC; CDR3 protein: CASGGQGPKTQYF
D gene: TRBD2; J gene: TRBJ2-7; clone size: -; V gene: TRBV20-1; CDR3 DNA: TGCAGTGCTAGTTTCGGCGCGGGGGGCTACGAGCAGTACTTC; CDR3 protein: CSASFGAGGYEQYF